Following are 3 T cell receptor beta chains from one sample sequenced in a study of post-analysis software for immune sequencing data. No antigen is known for these receptors. Unique molecular identifiers were present in the TCR beta cDNA libraries. TCRdb itself ran the PCR reads through MiXCR, one entry per CDR3 protein. The sample has around 710,000 distinct CDR3 sequences, 46% seen once; the top ten hold roughly 4.9%. The study's findings and limits: With TRBV5-6, TRBV5-1 and TRBV20-1 included, a handful of TRBV segments were more frequent in patients than in controls.

Material for sequencing was blood. These receptors were obtained from a girl aged 10 to 17 with multiple sclerosis.

This clonotype was recorded a few times. The V gene is TRBV28, the J gene TRBJ2-4; 14 bases agree with TRBD2. The DNA end lines up better with TRBJ2-5; the J call may be wrong. This CDR3 comprises 16 residues. Germline loops: CDR1 MDHEN, CDR2 SYDVKM. CDR3 in DNA: TGTGCCAGCAGTTCGCCCCGGACTAGCGGGAGGGAGACCCAGTACTTC. Translating gives CASSSPRTSGRETQYF.

The chain carries TRBV27 and TRBJ2-5, with a possible D match to TRBD2 (5 bases). The better agreement between TRBJ2-7 and the DNA end casts doubt on the J call. The CDR3 runs 14 residues. CDR1 MNHEY and CDR2 SMNVEV come from the germline V gene (reference sequence). The CDR3 DNA sequence: TGTGCCAGCAGTCCTGCCGGGAACGGGGACGAGCAGTACTTC. It translates to CASSPAGNGDEQYF.

The sample holds one count of this clonotype. J is TRBJ1-1 and V is TRBV20-1; no definite D call. Trimming took 2 bases from V and 1 from J, leaving 5 bases between them. This CDR3 is built from 12 residues. CDR1 DFQATT and CDR2 SNEGSKA come from the germline V gene (reference sequence). Here the CDR3 reads CSARNQNTEAFF. DNA for the CDR3: TGCAGTGCTAGAAACCAGAACACTGAAGCTTTCTTT.